These T cell receptor beta chains were read from a single sample in a study of blood T cells in healthy people across ages. MiXCR, applied by TCRdb to the 5' RACE reads, yields one record per CDR3 protein. Here the sample spans over 1,200,000 distinct CDR3 sequences, almost 60% being singletons. The source material was blood. These receptor sequences come from a man younger than 30 in good health. The CDR3 runs from the conserved cysteine through the conserved F or W. The D gene is left open where the match is weak. Only part of the rows carry a size: once, few, many, or a class if the clone is expanded.

few	TRBV6-1	TRBJ1-2	TRBD1	TGTGCCAGCAGCCGAGGACAGGGGATGAACTATGGCTACACCTTC	CASSRGQGMNYGYTF
-	TRBV5-1	TRBJ2-1	TRBD2	TGCGCCAGCTCAAGGGCAGCGGGAGGGGACTACAATGAGCAGTTCTTC	CASSRAAGGDYNEQFF
-	TRBV7-6	TRBJ2-7	TRBD2	TGTGCCAGCAGCTTAGCCCCAGGTCTAGCGGACTACGAGCAGTACTTC	CASSLAPGLADYEQYF
few	TRBV29-1	TRBJ2-4	-	TGCAGCGCTCGCAGGGAAAACATTCAGTACTTC	CSARRENIQYF
few	TRBV27	TRBJ2-4	-	TGTGCCAGCAGTCCCCAACAGGATAACGACATTCAGTACTTC	CASSPQQDNDIQYF
-	TRBV6-5	TRBJ1-4	-	TGTGCCAGCAGTTACTCGAGTATGCCGGGATTCTTGTTTTTT	CASSYSSMPGFLFF
-	TRBV7-9	TRBJ1-2	-	TGTGCCAGCAGCCCAGCGATGCAGCGGGATGGCTACACCTTC	CASSPAMQRDGYTF
-	TRBV20-1	TRBJ1-1	-	TGCAGTGCTAGTAAACGGGGGGTATTTGCTGAAGCTTTCTTT	CSASKRGVFAEAFF
-	TRBV7-2	TRBJ2-5	-	TGTGCCAGCAGCTTAGACTCAGGGTTCCAAGAGACCCAGTACTTC	CASSLDSGFQETQYF
few	TRBV20-1	TRBJ2-7	-	TGCAGTGCTAGAGTCCCAGGCAAACCCTACGAGCAGTACTTC	CSARVPGKPYEQYF
few	TRBV18	TRBJ2-7	-	TGTGCCAGCTCACCACCGACCCCTAAAGATCCCTACGAGCAGTACTTC	CASSPPTPKDPYEQYF
-	TRBV5-1	TRBJ1-1	-	TGCGCCAGCACCCTGGGGGGGACGGGCACTGAAGCTTTCTTT	CASTLGGTGTEAFF
-	TRBV11-2	TRBJ2-1	TRBD1	TGTGCCAGCAGCAACGGACAGGGTTATGACAATGAGCAGTTCTTC	CASSNGQGYDNEQFF
many	TRBV7-2	TRBJ1-5	TRBD1	TGTGCCAGCAGCTTTTTAGGACAGGGGGTCAATCAGCCCCAGCATTTT	CASSFLGQGVNQPQHF
once	TRBV20-1	TRBJ2-7	-	TGCAGTGCTAGTCTTTCTTGGGGGGACGAGCAGTACTTC	CSASLSWGDEQYF
-	TRBV6-5	TRBJ2-7	TRBD2	TGTGCCAGCTCGACGACTGAGGGAGGGCCCCTATACGAGCAGTACTTC	CASSTTEGGPLYEQYF
-	TRBV4-1	TRBJ1-4	TRBD1	TGCGCCAGCGCCCGACTCGGGACAGGGGTGGGTGAAGCTAATGAAAAACTGTTTTTT	CASARLGTGVGEANEKLFF
once	TRBV5-1	TRBJ2-3	-	TGCGCCAGCACTCTAGGGATGGGCGCAGATACGCAGTATTTT	CASTLGMGADTQYF